A single sample gave rise to the 11 T cell receptor beta chains below, sequenced in a study of regulatory T cells in long-lasting Graves disease. The TCR beta library used iRepertoire HTBI primers with Arm-PCR amplification of CDR3. TCRdb reanalysed the multiplex PCR reads using MiXCR and keeps one entry per CDR3 protein. The sample includes 320,000 or so distinct CDR3 sequences, 15% to 20% of them seen just once. Noted time point: newly diagnosed GD, antithyroid drugs for less than 3 months. After RNA was extracted from PBMCs, the TCR library was made from it. The sequencing here drew on peripheral blood mononuclear cells (PBMCs), taken at new diagnosis, from a patient treated with antithyroid drugs. Source of these receptors: a female donor with Graves disease.

Many counts were recorded for this clonotype. The gene calls are TRBV2 and TRBJ2-3; 7 positions agree with TRBD2. J was trimmed by 2 bases and V by 4 bases; bases with no gene match: 9. The CDR3 covers 16 residues. Germline CDR1 reads SNHLY; CDR2 reads FYNNEI. This CDR3 is CASSAWVAGATDTQYF. In DNA, the CDR3 is TGTGCCAGCAGTGCTTGGGTAGCGGGCGCCACAGATACGCAGTATTTT.

This rearrangement joins TRBV20-1 to TRBJ1-2; the D gene is possibly TRBD1 (5 bases). CDR1 is DFQATT and CDR2 is SNEGSKA in the germline V gene (reference sequence). The CDR3 length is 13 residues. Trimming stripped 4 bases from V and 4 bases from J, with 13 bases between. CDR3 coding DNA: TGCAGTGCTACAGGGTCAACGGGCTATGGCTACACCTTC. Translation: CSATGSTGYGYTF.

This clonotype was seen many times. This chain joins TRBV20-1 and TRBJ2-5, with D unresolved. Trimming removed 1 base at V and 4 bases at J, with 22 bases between. The CDR3 is 17 residues long. Germline V gene sequence: CDR1 DFQATT, CDR2 SNEGSKA (reference sequence). CDR3 protein: CSARAARPHSFSETQYF. The CDR3 DNA reads as TGCAGTGCTAGAGCAGCACGACCCCACTCCTTCTCAGAGACCCAGTACTTC.

This clonotype was counted at least ten times. The chain carries TRBV18 and TRBJ1-2; D perhaps matches TRBD1 (6 bases). The CDR3 totals 15 residues. The V end lost 4 bases, the J end lost 8 bases, and 20 bases lay between the germline ends. Germline lookup yields CDR1 KGHSH and CDR2 LQKENI. The DNA of the CDR3 is TGTGCCAGCTCACTCGCCGTCAGGGGATCCCGGGGCTACACCTTC. Amino acids: CASSLAVRGSRGYTF.

This clonotype was seen many times. J is TRBJ2-3 and V is TRBV7-6; possible D gene TRBD2, 7 bases. The V end was cut by 11 bases, the J end by 0 bases, with 12 bases between. From germline, CDR1 is SGHVS and CDR2 FNYEAQ. The CDR3 loop spans 13 amino acids. The CDR3 DNA follows: TGTGCCTCGGGGGGCGGAAGCACAGATACGCAGTATTTT. Its protein product is CASGGGSTDTQYF. Together with reference TRBV7-6 and TRBJ2-3, the CDR3 gives the full variable domain: GAGVSQSPRYKVTKRGQDVALRCDPISGHVSLYWYRQALGQGPEFLTYFNYEAQQDKSGLPNDRFSAERPEGSISTLTIQRTEQRDSAMYRCASGGGSTDTQYFGPGTRLTVL.

This clonotype appeared many times. This chain connects TRBV5-1 to TRBJ2-1, with D perhaps TRBD2 (6 bases). Looked up from germline, CDR1 is SGHRS and CDR2 is YFSETQ. CDR3 length: 16 amino acids. The V gene lost 0 bases and the J gene lost 7 bases, with 17 bases spanning the gap. This chain's CDR3 is CASSLVRLVQANEQFF. In DNA form, the CDR3 reads TGCGCCAGCAGCTTGGTCCGACTAGTCCAGGCGAATGAGCAGTTCTTC.

Many counts were recorded for this clonotype. The rearrangement uses TRBV2 and TRBJ1-1, with TRBD1 identical over 9 bases. The CDR3 sequence is 15 residues long. The V segment lost 7 bases and the J segment 1 base; nucleotides outside the gene matches: 7. The V gene's germline CDR1 is SNHLY and CDR2 FYNNEI. The CDR3 coding sequence is TGTGCCAGCACCGGGACAGGGTTCGAGAACACTGAAGCTTTCTTT. Residues: CASTGTGFENTEAFF. The full variable domain, with the rest looked up from reference TRBV2 and TRBJ1-1, is EPEVTQTPSHQVTQMGQEVILRCVPISNHLYFYWYRQILGQKVEFLVSFYNNEISEKSEIFDDQFSVERPDGSNFTLKIRSTKLEDSAMYFCASTGTGFENTEAFFGQGTRLTVV.

This clonotype was observed at least ten times. The chain joins TRBV2 to TRBJ2-5; tentative D call: TRBD1 (5 bases). Trimming took 8 bases from V and 5 from J, leaving 15 bases between them. CDR1 is SNHLY and CDR2 is FYNNEI in the germline V gene. The CDR3 spans 13 residues. In DNA form, the CDR3 reads TGTGCCAGCTTTACCTCCGGACACGAGACCCAGTACTTC. Translated: CASFTSGHETQYF.

At least ten counts were recorded for this clonotype. The V gene is TRBV27, the J gene TRBJ1-6, with D possibly being TRBD1 (6 bases). V was clipped by 6 bases and J by 6 bases, with 18 bases between them. Germline lookup yields CDR1 MNHEY and CDR2 SMNVEV (reference sequence). CDR3 size: 16 residues. Written as DNA, the CDR3 is TGTGCCAGCAGACGCCTAAAACAGGGAGTTAATTCACCCCTCCACTTT. Its protein product is CASRRLKQGVNSPLHF.

This clonotype was seen only once. The chain is built from TRBV12-3 or TRBV12-4 and TRBJ2-7; D unclear. The ends were cut back, 4 bases at V and 7 bases at J, with 20 bases in the middle. The CDR3 contains 15 residues. The CDR3 protein is CASSSQRRPPREQYF. CDR3 DNA: TGTGCCAGCAGTTCCCAAAGAAGACCCCCTCGGGAGCAGTACTTC.

V is TRBV6-1 and J is TRBJ2-7; maybe TRBD2 (6 bases). V was trimmed by 6 bases and J by 2 bases, leaving 17 bases between them. The CDR3 extends over 15 amino acids. The germline gives CDR1 MNHNS, CDR2 SASEGT. The CDR3 DNA sequence: TGTGCCAGCAGCTTACGGGACTTAACACCCTACGAGCAGTACTTC. Amino acids: CASSLRDLTPYEQYF.